This entry is about one T cell receptor beta chain. These data come from a study of blood T cell repertoires in COVID-19. Overall study context: There were acute and convalescent COVID-19 samples, and they came from the United States, Italy and Spain. PBMCs, B-cell-depleted T cells, or T cells provided the cDNA or gDNA that made up the material.

The CDR3 runs to 15 residues. Trimming took 0 bases from V and 4 from J; bases not matched to a gene: 4. Germline loops: CDR1 SGHDT, CDR2 YYEEEE. Original handling: Using reference gene primer amplification, nucleated cell counts were estimated. This table comes from immunoSEQ multiplex PCR, and its TCRdb copy is limited to in-frame clones, with some not included. V, J and clone size derive from that table, while D and trimming were established from the DNA sequence. This sample carries roughly 27,000 clones, 85% to 90% of them seen once, and the ten largest clones take about 6%. Material: peripheral blood. This chain connects TRBV5-6 to TRBJ1-5, with 7 bases aligning to TRBD1. The receptor comes from a human donor in a cohort sampled during active COVID-19. This CDR3 reads CASSLAGGWNQPQHF. The DNA for the CDR3 is TGTGCCAGCAGCTTGGCAGGGGGTTGGAATCAGCCCCAGCATTTT.